The rows below give T cell receptor beta chains drawn from one sample of a study of blood T cells in healthy people across ages. Each CDR3 protein is one row after TCRdb ran MiXCR on the 5' RACE reads. In the table there are approximately 1,700,000 distinct CDR3 sequences, roughly two fifths of which are singletons. The sample comprised blood. These receptor sequences come from a human donor in good health. CDR3s include the opening cysteine and the closing phenylalanine or tryptophan. Fields, in order: clone size, J gene, V gene, D gene, CDR3 DNA, CDR3 protein. D genes are given only for firm matches. Rows may omit the clone size; those that give it use once, few, many or a size class.

clone_size: NA
j_call: TRBJ2-1
v_call: TRBV27
d_call: NA
cdr3_nt: TGTGCCAGCAGTCCACGGGACAATCGGAATGAGCAGTTCTTC
cdr3_aa: CASSPRDNRNEQFF

clone_size: NA
j_call: TRBJ1-5
v_call: TRBV20-1
d_call: TRBD1
cdr3_nt: TGCAGTGCGAGACAGGGGGTTGGGCAGCCCCAGCATTTT
cdr3_aa: CSARQGVGQPQHF

clone_size: few
j_call: TRBJ2-1
v_call: TRBV9
d_call: TRBD2
cdr3_nt: TGTGCCAGCAGCGTAGAGTCACTAGCGGGGGTGTTCTCCTACAATGAGCAGTTCTTC
cdr3_aa: CASSVESLAGVFSYNEQFF

clone_size: NA
j_call: TRBJ2-7
v_call: TRBV28
d_call: NA
cdr3_nt: TGTGCCAGCAGTGACCCGGGGGGCCGAGGGCAGTACTTC
cdr3_aa: CASSDPGGRGQYF

clone_size: NA
j_call: TRBJ2-1
v_call: TRBV20-1
d_call: NA
cdr3_nt: TGCAGTGCTAGGCCTACAGAGATATCCTACAATGAGCAGTTCTTC
cdr3_aa: CSARPTEISYNEQFF

clone_size: NA
j_call: TRBJ1-2
v_call: TRBV24-1
d_call: TRBD1
cdr3_nt: TGTGCCACAGGGGGCAAAAACTATGGCTACACCTTC
cdr3_aa: CATGGKNYGYTF

clone_size: few
j_call: TRBJ2-1
v_call: TRBV11-2
d_call: NA
cdr3_nt: TGTGCCAGCAGCTTTGATATTTGGGGGAATCAAGGGGACAATGAGCAGTTCTTC
cdr3_aa: CASSFDIWGNQGDNEQFF

clone_size: NA
j_call: TRBJ2-1
v_call: TRBV24-1
d_call: NA
cdr3_nt: TGTGCCATCAGATCAAGGGGCCATGGTTACAATGAGCAGTTCTTC
cdr3_aa: CAIRSRGHGYNEQFF

clone_size: NA
j_call: TRBJ1-6
v_call: TRBV21-1
d_call: NA
cdr3_nt: TGTGCCAGCAGCAACGGCTCACCCCTCCACTTT
cdr3_aa: CASSNGSPLHF

clone_size: few
j_call: TRBJ2-1
v_call: TRBV11-3
d_call: TRBD2
cdr3_nt: TGTGCCAGCAGCTCGAGGGGACTAGCGGGGCCCTCCTACAATGAGCAGTTCTTC
cdr3_aa: CASSSRGLAGPSYNEQFF

clone_size: few
j_call: TRBJ2-1
v_call: TRBV7-2
d_call: NA
cdr3_nt: TGTGCCAGCATCCTAGGGGGATCCAATGAGCAGTTCTTC
cdr3_aa: CASILGGSNEQFF

clone_size: few
j_call: TRBJ1-1
v_call: TRBV5-6
d_call: NA
cdr3_nt: TGTGCCAGCAGCGACACGACAGGCTTGATAGATCCGGAAGCTTTCTTT
cdr3_aa: CASSDTTGLIDPEAFF

clone_size: NA
j_call: TRBJ1-1
v_call: TRBV7-3
d_call: NA
cdr3_nt: TGTGCCAGCAAAAGGGGGATGAACACTGAAGCTTTCTTT
cdr3_aa: CASKRGMNTEAFF

clone_size: few
j_call: TRBJ2-3
v_call: TRBV2
d_call: NA
cdr3_nt: TGTGCCAGCATGAGGGACAACCAAGAGACCCAGTATTTT
cdr3_aa: CASMRDNQETQYF

clone_size: few
j_call: TRBJ1-1
v_call: TRBV12-3/TRBV12-4
d_call: TRBD1
cdr3_nt: TGTGCCAGCAGTCCACAGGGGGCGCCCACTGAAGCTTTCTTT
cdr3_aa: CASSPQGAPTEAFF

clone_size: NA
j_call: TRBJ1-5
v_call: TRBV9
d_call: NA
cdr3_nt: TGTGCCAGCAGCGGAATGGGGGGAAGCAATCAGCCCCAGCATTTT
cdr3_aa: CASSGMGGSNQPQHF

clone_size: few
j_call: TRBJ2-3
v_call: TRBV5-5
d_call: TRBD2
cdr3_nt: TGTGCCAGCGGTCTCCGACTAGCGGTCACAGATACGCAGTATTTT
cdr3_aa: CASGLRLAVTDTQYF

clone_size: NA
j_call: TRBJ2-7
v_call: TRBV27
d_call: NA
cdr3_nt: TGTGCCAGCAGTTTAGTGGGGACGGAGACCTACGAGCAGTACTTC
cdr3_aa: CASSLVGTETYEQYF

clone_size: few
j_call: TRBJ1-2
v_call: TRBV6-5
d_call: TRBD1
cdr3_nt: TGTGCCAGCAGTTCCCCATCGACAGGGGACTATGGCTACACCTTC
cdr3_aa: CASSSPSTGDYGYTF

clone_size: few
j_call: TRBJ2-1
v_call: TRBV9
d_call: TRBD1
cdr3_nt: TGTGCCAGCAGCGGAAAACAGGGGTCGGGGTACAATGAGCAGTTCTTC
cdr3_aa: CASSGKQGSGYNEQFF

clone_size: NA
j_call: TRBJ2-4
v_call: TRBV7-3
d_call: NA
cdr3_nt: TGTGCCAGCAGCTTAAATGGACCAGGGGAGGACAACATTCAGTACTTC
cdr3_aa: CASSLNGPGEDNIQYF

clone_size: few
j_call: TRBJ2-1
v_call: TRBV20-1
d_call: NA
cdr3_nt: TGCAGTGCTAGAGTCCAGGGGTCGAGCTCCTACAATGAGCAGTTCTTC
cdr3_aa: CSARVQGSSSYNEQFF

clone_size: NA
j_call: TRBJ2-5
v_call: TRBV12-3/TRBV12-4
d_call: NA
cdr3_nt: TGTGCCAGCAGTTCCATACTTAATCCTGAAGGGGAGACCCAGTACTTC
cdr3_aa: CASSSILNPEGETQYF

clone_size: NA
j_call: TRBJ2-1
v_call: TRBV5-1
d_call: NA
cdr3_nt: TGCGCCAGCAGCTTGTTAGGGCGTACCGAGCAGTTCTTC
cdr3_aa: CASSLLGRTEQFF

clone_size: NA
j_call: TRBJ1-1
v_call: TRBV29-1
d_call: NA
cdr3_nt: TGCGGCGTAGCCGGACAGACTGAAGCTTTCTTT
cdr3_aa: CGVAGQTEAFF

clone_size: NA
j_call: TRBJ1-2
v_call: TRBV20-1
d_call: TRBD1
cdr3_nt: TGCAGTGCTATTAATCCCGACAGGGCTCTTAGCTATGGCTACACCTTC
cdr3_aa: CSAINPDRALSYGYTF

clone_size: NA
j_call: TRBJ2-5
v_call: TRBV20-1
d_call: NA
cdr3_nt: TGCAGTGCTGGGGGACTCCCTCAAGAGGCCCAGTACTTC
cdr3_aa: CSAGGLPQEAQYF

clone_size: NA
j_call: TRBJ1-6
v_call: TRBV21-1
d_call: NA
cdr3_nt: TGTGCCAGCAGCAAAGTGACTGTATACTCCTATAATTCACCCCTCCACTTT
cdr3_aa: CASSKVTVYSYNSPLHF

clone_size: few
j_call: TRBJ2-1
v_call: TRBV29-1
d_call: TRBD1
cdr3_nt: TGCAGCGTTGAAAGGGGACAGGGAGTGAATGAGCAGTTCTTC
cdr3_aa: CSVERGQGVNEQFF

clone_size: NA
j_call: TRBJ1-1
v_call: TRBV7-9
d_call: TRBD1
cdr3_nt: TGTGCCAGCAGCCCCGGGACAGGCTCTACTGAAGCTTTCTTT
cdr3_aa: CASSPGTGSTEAFF

clone_size: many
j_call: TRBJ2-7
v_call: TRBV20-1
d_call: NA
cdr3_nt: TGCAGTGCTAGAGTACAGGGCCTACCCTACGAGCAGTACTTC
cdr3_aa: CSARVQGLPYEQYF

clone_size: NA
j_call: TRBJ1-1
v_call: TRBV4-3
d_call: TRBD1
cdr3_nt: TGCGCCAGCAGCCAGGGGACAGGGAGGGCAGCTTTCTTT
cdr3_aa: CASSQGTGRAAFF

clone_size: NA
j_call: TRBJ1-2
v_call: TRBV27
d_call: NA
cdr3_nt: TGTGCCAGTAGGGGAGTCGCTTATGGCTACACCTTC
cdr3_aa: CASRGVAYGYTF

clone_size: few
j_call: TRBJ2-1
v_call: TRBV6-6
d_call: NA
cdr3_nt: TGTGCCAGCAGCTCCCAGCATGAGCAGTTCTTC
cdr3_aa: CASSSQHEQFF

clone_size: NA
j_call: TRBJ1-5
v_call: TRBV7-2
d_call: NA
cdr3_nt: TGTGCCAGCAGCTTAGGGCCCCTCCAACCCCAGCATTTT
cdr3_aa: CASSLGPLQPQHF

clone_size: NA
j_call: TRBJ1-4
v_call: TRBV7-9
d_call: NA
cdr3_nt: TGTGCCAGCAGCTTGGGGGACCCCGGGAAGCTGTTTTTT
cdr3_aa: CASSLGDPGKLFF

clone_size: few
j_call: TRBJ2-4
v_call: TRBV6-5
d_call: TRBD1
cdr3_nt: TGTACCAGCAGTTACTCCAGGGGGATAGCCAAAAACATTCAGTACTTC
cdr3_aa: CTSSYSRGIAKNIQYF

clone_size: NA
j_call: TRBJ1-2
v_call: TRBV5-6
d_call: NA
cdr3_nt: TGTGCCAGCAGCTCAGAAGGGACATTAACGAACTATGGCTACACCTTC
cdr3_aa: CASSSEGTLTNYGYTF

clone_size: NA
j_call: TRBJ1-3
v_call: TRBV4-1
d_call: NA
cdr3_nt: TGCGCCAGCAGCCAAGTCGGGGTCAGGGAGACTGGAAACACCATATATTTT
cdr3_aa: CASSQVGVRETGNTIYF

clone_size: NA
j_call: TRBJ1-2
v_call: TRBV12-3/TRBV12-4
d_call: TRBD1
cdr3_nt: TGTGCCAGCAGTCCGGGACAGGGAGAGGTCGACTATGGCTACACCTTC
cdr3_aa: CASSPGQGEVDYGYTF

clone_size: NA
j_call: TRBJ2-1
v_call: TRBV5-1
d_call: TRBD1
cdr3_nt: TGCGCCAGCAGCATAAGGTCAGGGGGTGAGCAGTTCTTC
cdr3_aa: CASSIRSGGEQFF

clone_size: NA
j_call: TRBJ2-1
v_call: TRBV4-3
d_call: NA
cdr3_nt: TGCGCCAGCAGCCCAAGGGCCTCACGGAATGAGCAGTTCTTC
cdr3_aa: CASSPRASRNEQFF